A single sample gave rise to the 27 T cell receptor beta chains below, sequenced in a study of T cells in Graves' hyperthyroidism and ophthalmopathy. Template material for amplifying TCR beta CDR3 regions consisted of RNA transcripts. Using the HTBI primer set, a first-round RT-PCR was run on the TCR CDR3. From the multiplex PCR reads, TCRdb called clonotypes with MiXCR, one entry per CDR3 protein. Among 450,000 to 650,000 distinct CDR3 sequences listed, more than 20% were seen once. The sample consisted of blood. The receptors stem from a man aged 18 to 30 with Graves' hyperthyroidism.

This chain links TRBV5-1 with TRBJ2-7; D not certain. The CDR3 runs to 16 residues. Germline V gives CDR1 SGHRS, CDR2 YFSETQ. The ends were cut back, 4 bases at V and 2 bases at J, with 19 bases in the middle. The CDR3 region is CASSPQPRAKAYEQYF. For the CDR3, the DNA is TGCGCCAGCAGCCCCCAACCCAGAGCGAAGGCCTACGAGCAGTACTTC.

This clonotype was detected many times. This chain links TRBV19 with TRBJ1-5, with D unclear. There are 13 residues in the CDR3. V lost 4 bases and J 0 bases, leaving 4 bases between the germline ends. Germline V gene lookup returns CDR1 LNHDA and CDR2 SQIVND (reference sequence). CDR3 sequence reads: CASSTGSNQPQHF. DNA for the CDR3: TGTGCCAGTAGTACAGGTAGCAATCAGCCCCAGCATTTT. Looking up the rest from reference TRBV19 and TRBJ1-5 gives the full variable domain: DGGITQSPKYLFRKEGQNVTLSCEQNLNHDAMYWYRQDPGQGLRLIYYSQIVNDFQKGDIAEGYSVSREKKESFPLTVTSAQKNPTAFYLCASSTGSNQPQHFGDGTRLSIL.

This rearrangement joins TRBV15 to TRBJ2-3; D is perhaps TRBD2 (6 bases). Trimming removed 1 base from V and 4 bases from J, with 15 bases in between. The CDR3 is 16 residues long. Germline V gene sequence: CDR1 LNHNV, CDR2 YYDKDF (reference sequence). The chain's CDR3 is CATSRARLEGSDTQYF. The CDR3 nucleotides are TGTGCCACCAGCAGAGCTAGGTTGGAGGGTTCAGATACGCAGTATTTT.

Ten or more counts support this clonotype. V is TRBV28 and J is TRBJ2-7; 8 nucleotides match TRBD2. Germline V CDR1 and CDR2: MDHEN, SYDVKM. V trimming: 6 bases; J trimming: 3 bases; junction bases outside the gene matches: 7. This CDR3 comprises 14 residues. CDR3 sequence: CASSFGGGGYEQYF. DNA for the CDR3: TGTGCCAGCAGCTTCGGGGGGGGTGGCTACGAGCAGTACTTC.

This clonotype appeared many times. V gene TRBV7-2 combines with J gene TRBJ2-2; D remains unclear. Germline V gives CDR1 SGHTA, CDR2 FQGNSA. V was trimmed by 4 bases and J by 2 bases, leaving 14 bases between them. The CDR3 runs 16 residues. The CDR3: CASSSSVILNTGELFF. The CDR3 coding sequence is TGTGCCAGCAGCTCCAGCGTAATCCTTAACACCGGGGAGCTGTTTTTT.

The CDR3 reads CASNRGRQAANQPQHF. CDR3 nucleotides: TGTGCCAGCAACCGGGGGAGACAGGCTGCAAATCAGCCCCAGCATTTT. V and J are TRBV6-1 and TRBJ1-5, with D possibly TRBD1 on 6 matching bases. Germline V lookup: CDR1 MNHNS, CDR2 SASEGT. This CDR3 comprises 16 residues. V was shortened by 7 bases and J by 4 bases, with 20 bases between the two germline ends.

The sample holds a few counts of this clonotype. The chain employs TRBV6-5 and TRBJ2-7, with D perhaps TRBD1 (5 bases). CDR1 MNHEY and CDR2 SVGAGI come from the germline V gene. The V end lost 2 bases, the J end lost 2 bases, and 10 bases lay between the germline ends. The CDR3 is made up of 14 amino acids. The CDR3 loop is CASSYGAGPYEQYF. The CDR3 DNA reads TGTGCCAGCAGTTACGGGGCAGGGCCCTACGAGCAGTACTTC.

This clonotype was observed a few times. The chain has TRBV2 and TRBJ2-4, with 8 bases identical to TRBD2. The CDR3 is 13 amino acids. V shed 5 bases, J shed 9 bases, and the junction held 6 bases outside the gene matches. Germline V gene sequence: CDR1 SNHLY, CDR2 FYNNEI. The CDR3 DNA reads TGTGCCAGCAGTCGTAGCGGGGAGGCCATTCAGTACTTC. This codes for CASSRSGEAIQYF.

This chain uses TRBV30 with TRBJ2-5, with 11 bases that match TRBD1. The germline gives CDR1 GTSNPN, CDR2 SVGIG (reference sequence). The CDR3 runs to 15 residues. V shed 1 base and J 4 bases; nucleotides not matched to a gene: 5. The CDR3 DNA is TGTGCCTGGAGTGCTGGGACAGGGGGTACAGAGACCCAGTACTTC. Amino acids: CAWSAGTGGTETQYF.

The table lists this clonotype with many counts. The V and J genes are TRBV5-1 and TRBJ2-5; D call uncertain. Germline values: CDR1 SGHRS, CDR2 YFSETQ. The CDR3 length is 15 residues. V lost 2 bases, J lost 2 bases, and 13 bases lay in between. The CDR3 DNA sequence: TGCGCCAGCAGCTTAGACCCCGGTTTACAAGAGACCCAGTACTTC. It is translated as CASSLDPGLQETQYF. Filled out from reference TRBV5-1 and TRBJ2-5, the complete variable domain reads KAGVTQTPRYLIKTRGQQVTLSCSPISGHRSVSWYQQTPGQGLQFLFEYFSETQRNKGNFPGRFSGRQFSNSRSEMNVSTLELGDSALYLCASSLDPGLQETQYFGPGTRLLVL.

The rearrangement joins TRBV24-1 to TRBJ1-5; D is ambiguous. The CDR3 runs to 14 residues. Germline CDR1 and CDR2: KGHDR and SFDVKD. Trimming shortened V by 1 base and J by 4 bases, and 7 bases separated the two germline ends. The CDR3 protein is CATSDLEANQPQHF. CDR3 nucleotides: TGTGCCACCAGTGATTTAGAGGCTAATCAGCCCCAGCATTTT.

V is TRBV9 and J is TRBJ1-5; D is unresolved. V was trimmed by 0 bases and J by 3 bases, leaving 7 bases between them. The CDR3 runs 14 residues. CDR1 is SGDLS and CDR2 is YYNGEE in the germline V gene. CDR3 sequence (DNA): TGTGCCAGCAGCGTAGGAAGGAACAATCAGCCCCAGCATTTT. Its translation is CASSVGRNNQPQHF. The variable domain in full, completed from reference TRBV9 and TRBJ1-5, reads DSGVTQTPKHLITATGQRVTLRCSPRSGDLSVYWYQQSLDQGLQFLIQYYNGEERAKGNILERFSAQQFPDLHSELNLSSLELGDSALYFCASSVGRNNQPQHFGDGTRLSIL.

In its sample, this clonotype was seen a few times. This sequence joins TRBV3-1 and TRBJ2-2, with unresolved D. There are 14 residues in the CDR3. The V gene lost 1 base and the J gene lost 0 bases, with 3 bases spanning the gap. CDR1 is LGHDT, CDR2 YNNKEL, per germline (reference sequence). CDR3: CASSQVSNTGELFF. CDR3 DNA: TGTGCCAGCAGCCAAGTCTCGAACACCGGGGAGCTGTTTTTT.

This clonotype has ten or more counts. The V call is TRBV20-1, the J call TRBJ1-6, with D possibly being TRBD1 (5 bases). The V and J ends lost 1 base and 10 bases respectively, with 17 bases between them. The CDR3 loop spans 15 amino acids. Per germline, CDR1 DFQATT and CDR2 SNEGSKA (reference sequence). The CDR3 sequence: CSARAPPLDSSPLHF. CDR3 nucleotides: TGCAGTGCTAGAGCCCCCCCTTTAGACAGCTCACCCCTCCACTTT.

This clonotype has a count of ten or more. Written as DNA, the CDR3 is TGTGCCACCAGCAGCGACAGGGCGGTGCAGCCCCAGCATTTT. Translation: CATSSDRAVQPQHF. The chain recombines TRBV15 with TRBJ1-5; 7 bases match TRBD1. There are 14 residues in the CDR3. Looked up from germline, CDR1 is LNHNV and CDR2 is YYDKDF (reference sequence). Unmatched junction bases numbered 6, after V lost 3 bases and J lost 7 bases.

This clonotype was recorded a few times. This sequence joins TRBV2 and TRBJ2-7, with D possibly being TRBD2 (6 bases). Germline V gene lookup returns CDR1 SNHLY and CDR2 FYNNEI. Trimming cost V 5 bases and J 2 bases, with 16 bases left between them. The CDR3 contains 15 residues. The CDR3: CASSSRLEGPYEQYF. The CDR3 DNA follows: TGTGCCAGCAGTAGCAGACTAGAGGGACCCTACGAGCAGTACTTC. The whole variable domain, filled in from reference TRBV2 and TRBJ2-7, reads EPEVTQTPSHQVTQMGQEVILRCVPISNHLYFYWYRQILGQKVEFLVSFYNNEISEKSEIFDDQFSVERPDGSNFTLKIRSTKLEDSAMYFCASSSRLEGPYEQYFGPGTRLTVT.

This clonotype was seen a handful of times. The chain uses TRBV7-9 and TRBJ1-1, with no clear D. The ends were cut back, 5 bases at V and 6 bases at J, with 13 bases in the middle. In germline, CDR1 is SEHNR, CDR2 FQNEAQ (reference sequence). CDR3 length: 13 residues. The CDR3 sequence is CASSPSGWAEAFF. The CDR3 DNA sequence: TGTGCCAGCAGCCCTTCAGGTTGGGCTGAAGCTTTCTTT.

The chain recombines TRBV5-1 with TRBJ2-2; perhaps D is TRBD1 or TRBD2 (5 bases each). CDR3 length: 18 residues. CDR1 is SGHRS, CDR2 YFSETQ, per germline. V was shortened by 4 bases and J by 0 bases, with 19 bases between the two germline ends. The CDR3 DNA follows: TGCGCCAGCAGCCCGTTCGGTTTTGGGGGAGCGAACACCGGGGAGCTGTTTTTT. This gives the protein CASSPFGFGGANTGELFF. Full variable domain (rest looked up from reference TRBV5-1 and TRBJ2-2): KAGVTQTPRYLIKTRGQQVTLSCSPISGHRSVSWYQQTPGQGLQFLFEYFSETQRNKGNFPGRFSGRQFSNSRSEMNVSTLELGDSALYLCASSPFGFGGANTGELFFGEGSRLTVL.

V usage is TRBV20-1 and J usage is TRBJ1-1; D gene unclear. Trimming took 1 base from V and 3 from J, leaving 3 bases between them. Germline V gene lookup returns CDR1 DFQATT and CDR2 SNEGSKA (reference sequence). CDR3 length equals 11 residues. The DNA of the CDR3 is TGCAGTGCTAGAGGCTACACTGAAGCTTTCTTT. This codes for CSARGYTEAFF.

On this clonotype itself: The limits of the CDR3 on the DNA are not certain, so only TCRdb's listed CDR3 is given. The CDR3 spells CASSLWAGGNTF. The chain recombines TRBV12-3 or TRBV12-4 with TRBJ1-2; TRBD1 was called by the table and not checked on the DNA. The length of the CDR3 is 12 amino acids, counting both ends.

This clonotype was seen ten or more times. The CDR3 is CASSLGTETEAFF. Here the CDR3 DNA reads TGTGCCAGCAGCTTGGGGACAGAGACTGAAGCTTTCTTT. The V and J genes are TRBV7-9 and TRBJ1-1, with 7 bases fitting TRBD1. V dropped 3 bases and J dropped 5; count of bases not matched to a gene: 3. Germline V gene data show CDR1 as SEHNR and CDR2 as FQNEAQ (reference sequence). The CDR3 consists of 13 residues.

This clonotype was found once. CDR3 loop: CASSQVPGGDTEAFF. As DNA, the CDR3 is TGCGCCAGCAGCCAAGTCCCCGGGGGGGACACTGAAGCTTTCTTT. The chain carries TRBV4-1 and TRBJ1-1, with D possibly being TRBD1 (5 bases). Trimming pared 1 base from V and 3 bases from J, leaving 12 bases between. Germline CDR1 is MGHRA and CDR2 is YSYEKL. This CDR3 has 15 residues.

This clonotype has more than one count but fewer than ten. This chain joins TRBV4-1 and TRBJ2-5; 7 bases match TRBD1. Unmatched junction bases numbered 6, after V lost 3 bases and J lost 5 bases. CDR3 length: 14 residues. Germline CDR1 and CDR2: MGHRA and YSYEKL. The CDR3 loop reads CASSQWTGGETQYF. CDR3 DNA sequence: TGCGCCAGCAGCCAGTGGACAGGCGGGGAGACCCAGTACTTC.

The CDR3 here is CASTWTSGGETQYF. CDR3 nucleotides: TGTGCCAGCACTTGGACTAGCGGGGGGGAGACCCAGTACTTC. The V gene is TRBV2, the J gene TRBJ2-5, with TRBD2 matching over 14 bases. The junction had 3 bases not matched to a gene; V was cut back by 7 bases and J by 5 bases. From germline, CDR1 is SNHLY and CDR2 FYNNEI. The CDR3 extends over 14 amino acids.

This clonotype was seen ten or more times. A junction boundary mismatches the germline segment, possibly from a read error. V gene TRBV2 combines with J gene TRBJ2-3; no clear D. Germline V CDR1 and CDR2: SNHLY, FYNNEI. CDR3 length: 13 residues. The CDR3 nucleotides read TGTGCCAGCAGCGAAGGGTACACAGATACGCAGTATTTT. Encoded protein: CASSEGYTDTQYF.

This clonotype was detected many times. For the CDR3, the DNA is TGTGCCAGCAACTTCCCGAGGGGCGAAGCTTTCTTT. It yields the protein CASNFPRGEAFF. The V call is TRBV6-1, the J call TRBJ1-1, with a tentative D call TRBD1 (5 bases). There are 12 residues in the CDR3. The germline V gene has CDR1 MNHNS and CDR2 SASEGT. Trimming took off 7 bases at V and 8 bases at J, with 14 bases between the two ends.

This clonotype was observed at least ten times. The chain joins TRBV6-5 to TRBJ2-2, with D hard to call. Trimming left V 0 bases short and J 3 bases short, with 2 bases between. The CDR3 has 13 residues. Per germline, CDR1 MNHEY and CDR2 SVGAGI. The DNA for the CDR3 is TGTGCCAGCAGTTACTCCTACACCGGGGAGCTGTTTTTT. Its protein product is CASSYSYTGELFF.